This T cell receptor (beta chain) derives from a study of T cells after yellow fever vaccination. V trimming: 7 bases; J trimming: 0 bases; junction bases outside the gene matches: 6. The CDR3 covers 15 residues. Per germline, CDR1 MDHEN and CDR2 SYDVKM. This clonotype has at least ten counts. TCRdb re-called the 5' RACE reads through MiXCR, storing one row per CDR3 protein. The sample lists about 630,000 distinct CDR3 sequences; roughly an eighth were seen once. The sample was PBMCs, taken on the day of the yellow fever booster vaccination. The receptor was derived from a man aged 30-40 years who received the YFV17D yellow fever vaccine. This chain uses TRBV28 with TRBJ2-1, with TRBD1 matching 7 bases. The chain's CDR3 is CASNFQGDSYNEQFF. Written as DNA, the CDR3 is TGTGCCAGCAATTTCCAGGGGGACTCCTACAATGAGCAGTTCTTC. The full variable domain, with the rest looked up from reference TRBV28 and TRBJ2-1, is DVKVTQSSRYLVKRTGEKVFLECVQDMDHENMFWYRQDPGLGLRLIYFSYDVKMKEKGDIPEGYSVSREKKERFSLILESASTNQTSMYLCASNFQGDSYNEQFFGPGTRLTVL.